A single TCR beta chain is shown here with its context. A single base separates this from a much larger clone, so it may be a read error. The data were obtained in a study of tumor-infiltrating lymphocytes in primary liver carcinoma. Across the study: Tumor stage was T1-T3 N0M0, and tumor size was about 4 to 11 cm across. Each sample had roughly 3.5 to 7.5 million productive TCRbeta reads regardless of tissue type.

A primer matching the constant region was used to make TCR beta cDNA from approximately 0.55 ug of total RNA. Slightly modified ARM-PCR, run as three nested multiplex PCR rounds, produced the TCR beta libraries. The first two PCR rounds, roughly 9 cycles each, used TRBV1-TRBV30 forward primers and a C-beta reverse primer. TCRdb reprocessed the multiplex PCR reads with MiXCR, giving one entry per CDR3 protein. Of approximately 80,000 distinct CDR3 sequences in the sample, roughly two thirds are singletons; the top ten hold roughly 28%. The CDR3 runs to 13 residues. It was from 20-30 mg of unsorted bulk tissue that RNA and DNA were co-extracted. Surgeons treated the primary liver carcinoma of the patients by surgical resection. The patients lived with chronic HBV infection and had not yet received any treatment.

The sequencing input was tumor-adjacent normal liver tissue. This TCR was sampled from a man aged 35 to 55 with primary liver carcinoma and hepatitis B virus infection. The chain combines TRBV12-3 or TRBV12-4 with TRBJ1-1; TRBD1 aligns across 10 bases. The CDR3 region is CANSEGTGDEAFF. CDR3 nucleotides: TGTGCCAACAGTGAAGGGACAGGGGATGAAGCTTTCTTT.